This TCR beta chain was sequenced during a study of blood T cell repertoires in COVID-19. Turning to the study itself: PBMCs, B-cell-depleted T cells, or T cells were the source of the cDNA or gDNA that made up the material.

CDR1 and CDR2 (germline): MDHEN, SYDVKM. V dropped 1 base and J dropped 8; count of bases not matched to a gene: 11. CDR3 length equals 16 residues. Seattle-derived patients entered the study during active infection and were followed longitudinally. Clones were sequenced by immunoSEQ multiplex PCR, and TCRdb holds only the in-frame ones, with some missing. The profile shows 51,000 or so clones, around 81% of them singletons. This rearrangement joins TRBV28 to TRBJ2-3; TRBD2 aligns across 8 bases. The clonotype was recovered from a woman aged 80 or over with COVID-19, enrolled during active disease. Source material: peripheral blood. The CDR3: CASSLFSSGKQGTQYF. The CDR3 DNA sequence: TGTGCCAGCAGTTTATTTAGTAGCGGGAAACAGGGTACGCAGTATTTT.